Described below is a single TCR beta chain sequence and its context. Its antigen remains unidentified. Per-base qualities were not stored, and no clone one base away is much larger. This entry comes from a study of lymphopenia after photon versus proton radiotherapy (dated by TCRdb to between 2018 and 2020). Regarding the study in general: Photon and proton radiation therapy were compared by the study for their immunological effects in patients with gastrointestinal tumors who developed high-grade lymphopenia. The study was designed to characterize how the impact on the immune system differs between the two radiation modalities. A cohort of some 19 patients with gastrointestinal tumors who received either photon or proton therapy and subsequently developed lymphopenia was included.

Library creation used the immunoSEQ multiplex PCR assay. Alongside multiparametric flow cytometry, deep sequencing of rearranged TCR beta loci was used to profile the T cell repertoires. TCRdb's version of the immuneACCESS table is confined to in-frame rearrangements and falls short of the full clone set. An unresolved V gene accounts for under half of the shortfall where checked; the remainder is of unknown origin. The sample has 150,000 to 200,000 clones on record, 75% to 90% of them singletons. The ten largest make up approximately 4.7% of the sample. Paper-wide results and their limitations: During treatment, patients who received photon therapy lost naive T cells and TCR diversity and gained effector/memory populations, whereas patients who received proton therapy remained relatively stable. After the lymphocyte count nadir, oligoclonal expansion, especially of CD8+ Temra cells, was observed in photon-treated repertoires, and the drop in diversity was driven by this expansion. Across the cohort, a larger post-nadir drop in TCR diversity was inversely correlated with overall survival time among patients who died. The survival association was assessed only in patients who died, and better survival with proton therapy was presented by the authors as a possibility rather than a demonstrated result.

The sequence was obtained from a man in his forties or fifties with gastric cancer. The sample consisted of peripheral blood, taken from a patient treated with photon-based radiotherapy.

The base sequence is TGTGCCAGCAGCCCCTGGACGGTGAACACTGAAGCTTTCTTT. This gives the protein CASSPWTVNTEAFF. The chain employs TRBV7-9 and TRBJ1-1; the D gene cannot be named for sure. V lost 5 bases and J lost 0 bases; the stretch between them is 10 bases long. CDR1 SEHNR and CDR2 FQNEAQ are derived from the germline V gene (reference sequence). The CDR3 numbers 14 residues from cysteine through phenylalanine. Only the CDR3 region is kept as DNA, spanning 42 bases read in frame from base 1.